What follows are 20 T cell receptor beta chains derived from one specimen sequenced in a study of blood T cell repertoires in COVID-19. The repertoire was sequenced with immunoSEQ multiplex PCR; TCRdb's copy has only in-frame clones and lacks some. The sample has approximately 200,000 clones; approximately 85% are singletons. The sample comprised peripheral blood. The source is a man aged 60 to 75 with acute or convalescent COVID-19.

The genes are TRBV7-9 and TRBJ2-1; D is unclear. This CDR3 is 12 amino acids long. In germline, CDR1 is SEHNR, CDR2 FQNEAQ (reference sequence). V shed 5 bases and J shed 4 bases, with 6 bases lying between them. CDR3 protein: CASSPLYNEQFF. The DNA for the CDR3 is TGTGCCAGCAGCCCCTTGTACAATGAGCAGTTCTTC.

This chain joins TRBV9 and TRBJ2-7, with a weak D call TRBD2 (6 bases). Trimming cost V 0 bases and J 5 bases, with 15 bases left between them. Per the germline V gene, CDR1 is SGDLS and CDR2 is YYNGEE. The length of the CDR3 is 15 residues. The CDR3 region has the DNA TGTGCCAGCAGCGTAGAGGGAGCGGGCATCGACGAGCAGTACTTC. Residues: CASSVEGAGIDEQYF.

This rearrangement joins TRBV19 to TRBJ1-2; the match to TRBD1 covers 8 bases. The junction had 7 bases not matched to a gene; V was cut back by 7 bases and J by 3 bases. CDR1 and CDR2 (germline): LNHDA, SQIVND (reference sequence). The CDR3 is 14 amino acids. CDR3 protein: CASNPTGADYGYTF. In DNA form, the CDR3 reads TGTGCCAGTAACCCGACAGGGGCGGACTATGGCTACACCTTC.

This chain joins TRBV5-1 and TRBJ2-1; 7 bases are shared with TRBD1. The V segment lost 7 bases and the J segment 1 base; nucleotides outside the gene matches: 8. This CDR3 has 15 amino acids. Germline lookup yields CDR1 SGHRS and CDR2 YFSETQ. The CDR3 is CASHIGTESYNEQFF. In DNA form, the CDR3 reads TGCGCCAGCCACATAGGGACAGAGTCCTACAATGAGCAGTTCTTC.

This chain joins TRBV7-9 and TRBJ1-1, with 8 bases identical to TRBD1. Germline trimming cut 7 bases from V and 4 bases from J; bases unmatched to any gene: 14. Germline V CDR1 and CDR2: SEHNR, FQNEAQ (reference sequence). The CDR3 runs 16 residues. CDR3 residues: CASTSKAGGVGTEAFF. The DNA for the CDR3 is TGTGCCAGCACCTCTAAGGCAGGGGGCGTCGGCACTGAAGCTTTCTTT.

V gene TRBV18 combines with J gene TRBJ2-3, with 14 bases that match TRBD2. V shed 3 bases, J shed 8 bases, and the junction held 4 bases outside the gene matches. The CDR3 runs 15 residues. The germline CDR1 and CDR2 sequences are KGHSH and LQKENI. In nucleotides, the CDR3 is TGTGCCAGCTCACCGGGGACTAGCGGGAGAGCTACGCAGTATTTT. The encoded protein is CASSPGTSGRATQYF.

The V call is TRBV9, the J call TRBJ2-1; 9 bases are a match to TRBD2. V was clipped by 6 bases and J by 7 bases; unmatched bases: 8. CDR3 length: 14 amino acids. Germline values: CDR1 SGDLS, CDR2 YYNGEE. CDR3 loop: CASNQAGGVNEQFF. In nucleotides, the CDR3 is TGTGCCAGCAACCAAGCGGGAGGAGTGAATGAGCAGTTCTTC. The complete variable domain, with remaining parts taken from reference TRBV9 and TRBJ2-1, reads DSGVTQTPKHLITATGQRVTLRCSPRSGDLSVYWYQQSLDQGLQFLIQYYNGEERAKGNILERFSAQQFPDLHSELNLSSLELGDSALYFCASNQAGGVNEQFFGPGTRLTVL.

Here the CDR3 DNA reads TGTGCCAGCAGTTCACTCGGGGGGGAAGAGACCCAGTACTTC. Translated: CASSSLGGEETQYF. The chain is built from TRBV27 and TRBJ2-5, with TRBD2 matching over 8 bases. There are 14 residues in the CDR3. Germline CDR1 is MNHEY and CDR2 is SMNVEV (reference sequence). V was clipped by 4 bases and J by 3 bases; unmatched bases: 4.

The V and J genes are TRBV2 and TRBJ1-3; tentatively, D is TRBD1 (5 bases). CDR3 length: 11 residues. Germline V CDR1 and CDR2: SNHLY, FYNNEI. V was pared by 6 bases and J by 6 bases, with 6 bases between. The CDR3 nucleotides are TGTGCCAGCAGGACAGCAAACACCATATATTTT. It translates to CASRTANTIYF.

This clone came up a few times. The chain joins TRBV6-6 to TRBJ2-7; the match to TRBD1 covers 8 bases. V shed 5 bases, J shed 7 bases, and the junction held 7 bases outside the gene matches. The CDR3 has 13 amino acids. CDR1 is MNHNY, CDR2 SVGAGI, per germline (reference sequence). CDR3 nucleotides: TGTGCCAGCAGTACGGGACAGGCTGGGGAGCAGTACTTC. It encodes CASSTGQAGEQYF.

This clone was recorded a few times. J is TRBJ2-3 and V is TRBV9; D ambiguous. Germline lookup yields CDR1 SGDLS and CDR2 YYNGEE. CDR3 size: 16 residues. Trimming shortened V by 4 bases and J by 1 base, and 16 bases separated the two germline ends. The CDR3 sequence is CASSPYPGPGTDTQYF. The CDR3 DNA is TGTGCCAGCAGCCCTTACCCTGGGCCCGGCACAGATACGCAGTATTTT.

The table lists this clone with a count of one. The V gene is TRBV7-2, the J gene TRBJ2-7, with a possible D match to TRBD2 (5 bases). V shed 2 bases and J shed 0 bases, with 11 bases lying between them. Germline V gives CDR1 SGHTA, CDR2 FQGNSA. The CDR3 runs to 15 residues. The CDR3 DNA is TGTGCCAGCAGCTTACGTAGCGCTGACTCCTACGAGCAGTACTTC. Translation gives CASSLRSADSYEQYF.

The chain is built from TRBV30 and TRBJ1-4; 10 bases line up with TRBD1. V gave up 7 bases and J gave up 8 bases; unmatched junction bases: 4. Germline CDR1 and CDR2: GTSNPN and SVGIG (reference sequence). The CDR3 has 12 residues. CDR3 residues: CALDRGREKLFF. DNA for the CDR3: TGTGCCTTGGACAGGGGGAGGGAAAAACTGTTTTTT.

V usage is TRBV3-1 (or the pseudogene TRBV3-2) and J usage is TRBJ2-7; D is undetermined. The germline V and J ends were trimmed by 0 bases and 6 bases, with 3 bases remaining between them. The CDR3 loop spans 11 amino acids. The germline gives CDR1 LGHDT, CDR2 YNNKEL (reference sequence). The CDR3 sequence: CASSQEAEQYF. The CDR3, as DNA: TGTGCCAGCAGCCAAGAGGCCGAGCAGTACTTC.

The V gene is TRBV6-5, the J gene TRBJ1-5; the match to TRBD1 covers 7 bases. The CDR3 consists of 14 residues. V was clipped by 3 bases and J by 3 bases; unmatched bases: 2. Germline lookup yields CDR1 MNHEY and CDR2 SVGAGI. In nucleotides, the CDR3 is TGTGCCAGCAGTTATGGGACAGTCAATCAGCCCCAGCATTTT. Translated, it gives CASSYGTVNQPQHF.

This chain uses TRBV5-4 with TRBJ2-1; D ambiguous. Trimming shortened V by 4 bases and J by 0 bases, and 11 bases separated the two germline ends. The germline gives CDR1 SGHNT, CDR2 YYREEE (reference sequence). The CDR3 contains 15 residues. In DNA form, the CDR3 reads TGTGCCAGCAGCCTTAACAGTTTCTCCTACAATGAGCAGTTCTTC. This gives the protein CASSLNSFSYNEQFF.

The chain joins TRBV6-1 to TRBJ2-1; TRBD2 matches 8 bases. CDR3 length equals 16 residues. V gave up 3 bases and J gave up 2 bases; unmatched junction bases: 6. CDR1 is MNHNS and CDR2 is SASEGT in the germline V gene. The CDR3 reads CASSEQLAGPYNEQFF. As DNA, the CDR3 is TGTGCCAGCAGTGAGCAGCTAGCGGGTCCCTACAATGAGCAGTTCTTC.

The chain has TRBV3-1 (or the pseudogene TRBV3-2) and TRBJ2-2, with TRBD2 matching over 14 bases. After removal of 3 bases from V and 6 bases from J, the junction contained 3 bases not matched to a gene. The CDR3 totals 16 residues. CDR1 is LGHDT, CDR2 YNNKEL, per germline (reference sequence). The CDR3 reads CASSHATSGRAGELFF. In nucleotides, the CDR3 is TGTGCCAGCAGCCACGCGACTAGCGGGAGGGCCGGGGAGCTGTTTTTT.

The chain is built from TRBV3-1 (or the pseudogene TRBV3-2) and TRBJ2-6; D is unresolved. V lost 4 bases and J 0 bases, leaving 13 bases between the germline ends. Germline V gives CDR1 LGHDT, CDR2 YNNKEL (reference sequence). This CDR3 is built from 17 residues. The CDR3 coding sequence is TGTGCCAGCAGCCGCAAAGCAACCCCCTCTGGGGCCAACGTCCTGACTTTC. This encodes CASSRKATPSGANVLTF.

This clone was seen a handful of times. This chain connects TRBV9 to TRBJ1-5, with D tentatively TRBD1 (6 bases). V was cut by 4 bases and J by 0 bases, with 11 bases left in between. Germline-derived CDR1 and CDR2 are SGDLS and YYNGEE. The CDR3 is 15 residues long. The CDR3 region has the DNA TGTGCCAGCAGCCCAGGGACACATAGCAATCAGCCCCAGCATTTT. The encoded protein is CASSPGTHSNQPQHF.